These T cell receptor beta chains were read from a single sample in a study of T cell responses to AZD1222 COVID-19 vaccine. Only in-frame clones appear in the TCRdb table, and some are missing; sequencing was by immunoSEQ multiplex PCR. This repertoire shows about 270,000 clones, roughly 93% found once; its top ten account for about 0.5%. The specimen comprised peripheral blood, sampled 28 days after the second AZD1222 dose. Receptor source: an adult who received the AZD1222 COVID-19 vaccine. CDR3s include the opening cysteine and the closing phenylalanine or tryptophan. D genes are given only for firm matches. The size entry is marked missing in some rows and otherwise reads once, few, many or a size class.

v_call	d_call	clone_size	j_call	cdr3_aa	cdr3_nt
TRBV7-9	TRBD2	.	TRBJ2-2	CASSPGTRNTGELFF	TGTGCCAGCAGCCCCGGGACTAGAAACACCGGGGAGCTGTTTTTT
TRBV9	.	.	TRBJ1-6	CASGWGWSDNSPLHF	TGTGCCAGCGGATGGGGGTGGTCAGATAATTCACCCCTCCACTTT
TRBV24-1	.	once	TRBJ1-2	CATSDSPGRGGYTF	TGTGCCACCAGTGATTCACCTGGGCGGGGTGGCTACACCTTC
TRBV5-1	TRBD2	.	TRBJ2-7	CACSLGGSSGTYEQYF	TGCGCCTGCAGCTTGGGGGGGAGTAGCGGTACCTACGAGCAGTACTTC
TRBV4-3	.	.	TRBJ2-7	CASSQFGRTQQYF	TGCGCCAGCAGCCAGTTTGGACGGACGCAGCAGTACTTC
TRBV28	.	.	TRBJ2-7	CASSPGQVQYF	TGTGCCAGCAGTCCGGGACAAGTGCAGTACTTC
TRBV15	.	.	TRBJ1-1	CATSRAGFEAFF	TGTGCCACCAGCAGGGCAGGCTTTGAAGCTTTCTTT
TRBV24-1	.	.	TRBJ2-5	CATSDSGRQETQYF	TGTGCCACCAGTGATTCCGGCAGACAAGAGACCCAGTACTTC
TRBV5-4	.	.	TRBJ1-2	CASSLRETRSYTF	TGTGCCAGCAGCTTGAGGGAGACCCGAAGCTACACCTTC
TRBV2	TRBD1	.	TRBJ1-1	CASRGQGNTEAFF	TGTGCCAGCAGGGGACAGGGGAACACTGAAGCTTTCTTT
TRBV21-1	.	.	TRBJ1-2	CASSGWGGNGYTF	TGTGCCAGCAGTGGGTGGGGTGGAAATGGCTACACCTTC
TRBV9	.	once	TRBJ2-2	CASSSRPNTGELFF	TGTGCCAGCAGCTCGCGGCCGAACACCGGGGAGCTGTTTTTT
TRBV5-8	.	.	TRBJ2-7	CASSPFRGQYF	TGTGCCAGCAGCCCCTTCAGGGGGCAGTACTTC
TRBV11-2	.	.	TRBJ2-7	CASSLRGVAGYF	TGTGCCAGCAGCCTACGAGGCGTAGCTGGGTACTTC
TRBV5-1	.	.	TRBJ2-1	CASSLDRVGEQFF	TGCGCCAGCAGCTTGGACAGGGTGGGTGAGCAGTTCTTC
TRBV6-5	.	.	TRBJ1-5	CATEGRDQPQHF	TGTGCCACCGAGGGGCGGGACCAGCCCCAGCATTTT
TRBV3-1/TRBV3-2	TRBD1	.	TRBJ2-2	CASSRTGVNTGELFF	TGTGCCAGCAGCCGGACAGGGGTGAACACCGGGGAGCTGTTTTTT
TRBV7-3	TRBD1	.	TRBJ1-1	CASSPGGTVEAFF	TGTGCCAGCAGCCCTGGGGGGACAGTCGAAGCTTTCTTT
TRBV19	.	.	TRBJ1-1	CASSSPGRRANTEAFF	TGTGCCAGTAGTTCCCCCGGACGGCGGGCGAACACTGAAGCTTTCTTT
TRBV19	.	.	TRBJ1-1	CASSTARAEAFF	TGTGCCAGTAGCACAGCGAGGGCTGAAGCTTTCTTT
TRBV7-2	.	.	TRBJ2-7	CASTDSSREQYF	TGTGCCAGCACTGACAGTTCGAGGGAGCAGTACTTC
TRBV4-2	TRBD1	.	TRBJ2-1	CASSYEAGGSYNEQFF	TGTGCCAGCAGCTACGAGGCAGGGGGCTCCTACAATGAGCAGTTCTTC
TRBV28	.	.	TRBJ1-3	CASTLMMAGERNTIYF	TGTGCCAGCACCCTGATGATGGCAGGGGAACGGAACACCATATATTTT
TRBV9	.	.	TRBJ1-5	CASSGGGHQPQHF	TGTGCCAGCAGCGGGGGAGGGCATCAGCCCCAGCATTTT
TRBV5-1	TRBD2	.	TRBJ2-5	CASSFTSGGETQYF	TGCGCCAGCAGCTTTACTAGCGGGGGGGAGACCCAGTACTTC
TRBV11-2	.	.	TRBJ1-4	CASSPRPAPGTEKLFF	TGTGCCAGCAGCCCGCGCCCGGCCCCCGGGACGGAAAAACTGTTTTTT
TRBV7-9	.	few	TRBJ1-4	CASIALNNEKLFF	TGTGCCAGCATCGCCTTAAATAATGAAAAACTGTTTTTT
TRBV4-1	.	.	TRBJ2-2	CASSQGSYTGELFF	TGCGCCAGCAGCCAAGGGTCCTACACCGGGGAGCTGTTTTTT
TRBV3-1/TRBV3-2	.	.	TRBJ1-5	CASSPPGGQGQPQHF	TGTGCCAGCAGCCCTCCCGGGGGGCAAGGTCAGCCCCAGCATTTT
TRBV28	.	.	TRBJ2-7	CASSLEGYEQYF	TGTGCCAGCAGTTTAGAAGGCTACGAGCAGTACTTC
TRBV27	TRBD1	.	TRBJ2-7	CASSLTGTGVYEQYF	TGTGCCAGCAGTCTCACCGGGACAGGGGTATACGAGCAGTACTTC
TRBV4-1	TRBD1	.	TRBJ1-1	CASSHLGAGGTEAFF	TGCGCCAGCAGCCATCTGGGGGCAGGGGGGACTGAAGCTTTCTTT
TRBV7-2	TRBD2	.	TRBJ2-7	CASSLVPLRAGEPYEQYF	TGTGCCAGCAGCTTAGTCCCTCTAAGAGCGGGGGAACCGTACGAGCAGTACTTC